This TCR beta chain appears in the sequencing data of a study of blood T cell repertoires in COVID-19. Looking at the study overall: Whether acute or convalescent, the COVID-19 samples came from the United States, Italy and Spain. PBMCs, B-cell-depleted T cells, or T cells were the source of the cDNA or gDNA that made up the material.

In the authors' methods: Quantification of nucleated cells was approximated via reference gene primer amplification. Some clones are missing from TCRdb's copy, which holds only in-frame ones; the method was immunoSEQ multiplex PCR. The V and J calls and clone size come from that table; D and trimming were worked out from the DNA. The data hold about 23,000 clones, with about 93% observed a single time. The CDR3 extends over 15 amino acids. V lost 0 bases to trimming and J lost 2 bases; unmatched junction nucleotides: 2. The V gene's germline CDR1 is SGDLS and CDR2 YYNGEE. This sequence joins TRBV9 and TRBJ2-3; 8 positions match TRBD2. Input material: peripheral blood. The TCR comes from a human donor in a cohort sampled during active COVID-19. Here the CDR3 reads CASSVERGYTDTQYF. The CDR3 nucleotides are TGTGCCAGCAGCGTAGAGCGGGGGTACACAGATACGCAGTATTTT.